What follows describes a single T cell receptor beta chain. Its matching antigen is unknown. This CDR3 region has 16 residues. J gave up 4 bases and V 5 bases, and 11 bases lay outside the gene matches. From germline, CDR1 is SSHAT and CDR2 FNYEAQ (reference sequence). TCRdb processed the 5' RACE reads anew with MiXCR; each CDR3 protein has one entry. The sample holds around 150,000 distinct CDR3 sequences; 40% to 50% are singletons and the top ten take roughly 15%. This sample is part of a study of CD8 T cells in ankylosing spondylitis. Regarding the study as a whole: Disease-linked clones reportedly showed significant enrichment in matched ankylosing spondylitis synovial fluid. Previous work reported some of these motif variants in the synovial fluid and blood of reactive arthritis.

This sequence was found in a male donor with ankylosing spondylitis. The chain is built from TRBV7-7 and TRBJ2-3, with 8 bases aligning to TRBD1. The sequencing sample was made of synovial fluid, either unsorted or a sorted T cell fraction (not recorded which). CDR3 in amino acids: CASSPSYRGIADTQYF. CDR3 in DNA: TGTGCCAGCAGCCCATCCTACAGGGGGATTGCAGATACGCAGTATTTT.